The entry below gives a single T cell receptor (beta chain) sequence along with its context. These data belong to a study of blood T cell repertoires in COVID-19. Looking at the study overall: Sources were T cells, B-cell-depleted T cells, or PBMCs; the material itself was cDNA or gDNA.

Assay used: immunoSEQ multiplex PCR; TCRdb lists only in-frame clones, some missing. Here the sample spans fewer than 300,000 clones, 70% to 90% being singletons. V was cut by 6 bases and J by 5 bases, with 11 bases left in between. This CDR3 has 12 amino acids. Germline assignment: CDR1 MNHEY and CDR2 SVGAGI. Participant-given clinical history determined each cohort assignment. The V gene is TRBV6-5, the J gene TRBJ2-7; tentative D call: TRBD2 (5 bases). The specimen was PBMCs or T cells enriched from blood (not recorded which). This TCR was sampled from a woman between 25 and 40 years old who had recovered from COVID-19. CDR3 nucleotide sequence: TGTGCCAGCAGAGGAGCCGGGAACGAGCAGTACTTC. Its protein product is CASRGAGNEQYF.